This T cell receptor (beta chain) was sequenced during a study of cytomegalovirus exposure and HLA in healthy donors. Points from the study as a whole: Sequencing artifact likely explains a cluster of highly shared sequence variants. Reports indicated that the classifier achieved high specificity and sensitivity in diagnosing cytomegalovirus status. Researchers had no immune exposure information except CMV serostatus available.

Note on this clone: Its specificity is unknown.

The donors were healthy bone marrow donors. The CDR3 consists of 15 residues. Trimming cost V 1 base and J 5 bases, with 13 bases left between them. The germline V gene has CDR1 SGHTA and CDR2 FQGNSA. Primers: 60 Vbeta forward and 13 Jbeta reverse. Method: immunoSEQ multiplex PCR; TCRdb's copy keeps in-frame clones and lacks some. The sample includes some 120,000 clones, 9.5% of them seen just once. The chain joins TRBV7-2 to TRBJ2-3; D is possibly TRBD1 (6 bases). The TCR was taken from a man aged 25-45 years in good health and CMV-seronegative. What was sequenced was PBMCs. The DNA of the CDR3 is TGTGCCAGCAGCTTAGTTGTTGGCAGGGGAGATACGCAGTATTTT. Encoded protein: CASSLVVGRGDTQYF. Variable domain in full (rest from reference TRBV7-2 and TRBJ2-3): GAGVSQSPSNKVTEKGKDVELRCDPISGHTALYWYRQSLGQGLEFLIYFQGNSAPDKSGLPSDRFSAERTGGSVSTLTIQRTQQEDSAVYLCASSLVVGRGDTQYFGPGTRLTVL.